This TCR beta chain was captured in a study of T cells in Graves' hyperthyroidism and ophthalmopathy. Amplified regions were TCR beta CDR3 sequences from RNA transcripts. TCR CDR3 regions were first amplified by RT-PCR with HTBI primers. TCRdb itself ran the multiplex PCR reads through MiXCR, one entry per CDR3 protein. The top ten hold under 20% of the sample, which has roughly 500,000 distinct CDR3 sequences, roughly 50% seen once. Patients having uncontrolled infection, another autoimmune disease, pregnancy or lactation were not included. Thyroid ultrasound and orbital computed tomography, with clinical symptoms and serum thyroxine and TRAb, informed diagnoses. The CDR3 extends over 12 amino acids. The germline V gene has CDR1 SQVTM and CDR2 ANQGSEA. V lost 2 bases to trimming and J lost 5 bases, with 10 bases between them.

The material sequenced was peripheral blood or thyroid tissue (not recorded which). The chain employs TRBV29-1 and TRBJ2-7; perhaps TRBD2 as D (5 bases). The receptor was derived from an adult woman with Graves' disease, either hyperthyroidism or ophthalmopathy (not recorded which). CDR3 nucleotides: TGCAGCGTTGAACGGTACGGGAACGAGCAGTACTTC. This codes for CSVERYGNEQYF.